The clone carrying this T cell receptor beta chain showed up just once. Its antigen is currently unknown. The junction departs from the called germline gene at one end, perhaps through a read error. The PCR had 60 Vbeta and 13 Jbeta primers. Repertoires were generated with immunoSEQ multiplex PCR, while TCRdb's copy carries only in-frame clones and drops some. Among about 130,000 clones listed, about 68% were seen once. Whereas donors were nominally healthy upon sampling, unrecorded immune exposures were probable. The CDR3 covers 14 residues. Germline loops: CDR1 MNHNY, CDR2 SVGAGI (reference sequence). The sample comes from a study of cytomegalovirus exposure and HLA in healthy donors. General study results and limits: It was likely that a cluster of highly shared sequence variants was a sequencing artifact.

The gene calls are TRBV6-6 and TRBJ2-5; 8 nucleotides align to TRBD2. This TCR derives from a human donor in good health. Sequenced sample: PBMCs. CDR3 loop: CASSLKRETEAQYF. The CDR3 coding sequence is TGTGCCAGCAGTTTAAAGCGGGAGACAGAGGCCCAGTACTTC.